A single sample is the source of the 15 T cell receptor beta chains below, sequenced in a study of CD8 T cells in Susac syndrome. The authors reverse transcribed roughly 0.5 to 1 ug RNA with random hexamers. One entry per CDR3 protein, called by TCRdb with MiXCR from the immunoSEQ multiplex PCR reads. The data show 200,000 or so distinct CDR3 sequences, with approximately 95% seen just once and approximately 0.15% held by the top ten. Material for sequencing was CD8+ T cells from PBMCs. These receptors were collected from a human donor with Susac syndrome.

This sequence joins TRBV30 and TRBJ2-1; 7 nucleotides agree with TRBD2. Germline-derived CDR1 and CDR2 are GTSNPN and SVGIG (reference sequence). The CDR3 length is 16 residues. The junction had 8 bases not matched to a gene; V was cut back by 3 bases and J by 0 bases. CDR3 in DNA: TGTGCCTGGAGCGAGCGGGGCCTAAGCTCCTACAATGAGCAGTTCTTC. It encodes CAWSERGLSSYNEQFF. Combining the CDR3 with reference TRBV30 and TRBJ2-1 gives the whole variable domain SQTIHQWPATLVQPVGSPLSLECTVEGTSNPNLYWYRQAAGRGLQLLFYSVGIGQISSEVPQNLSASRPQDRQFILSSKKLLLSDSGFYLCAWSERGLSSYNEQFFGPGTRLTVL.

The chain employs TRBV5-6 and TRBJ1-5, with D possibly being TRBD1 (5 bases). This CDR3 has 13 amino acids. The ends were cut back, 4 bases at V and 9 bases at J, with 14 bases in the middle. Per the germline V gene, CDR1 is SGHDT and CDR2 is YYEEEE. The DNA of the CDR3 is TGTGCCAGCAGCGTTGGGACGGTGCCGCCCCAGCATTTT. Translating gives CASSVGTVPPQHF.

This rearrangement joins TRBV18 to TRBJ2-5; D is undetermined. CDR3 length: 14 residues. From germline, CDR1 is KGHSH and CDR2 LQKENI. The V end was cut by 4 bases, the J end by 0 bases, with 9 bases between. CDR3 protein: CASSLRIDQETQYF. CDR3 coding DNA: TGTGCCAGCTCACTGCGGATAGACCAAGAGACCCAGTACTTC.

This clonotype has just one count. V and J are TRBV7-8 and TRBJ2-1; D possibly corresponds to TRBD1 (7 bases). From germline, CDR1 is SGHVS and CDR2 FQNEAQ. The CDR3 has 15 residues. Trimming cost V 5 bases and J 6 bases, with 17 bases left between them. This CDR3 reads CASSPGGGASNEQFF. DNA of the CDR3: TGTGCCAGCAGCCCAGGAGGGGGCGCCTCCAATGAGCAGTTCTTC.

This sequence joins TRBV12-3 or TRBV12-4 and TRBJ1-1; no definite D call. The CDR3 runs 15 residues. Trimming removed 3 bases from V and 3 bases from J, with 14 bases in between. In DNA, the CDR3 is TGTGCCAGCAGTTTCGACTATGGGCCTCACACTGAAGCTTTCTTT. Translated, it gives CASSFDYGPHTEAFF.

The chain employs TRBV28 and TRBJ2-7; unclear D gene. V lost 5 bases, J lost 1 base, and 12 bases lay in between. The CDR3 covers 14 residues. CDR1 MDHEN and CDR2 SYDVKM come from the germline V gene. The CDR3 DNA follows: TGTGCCAGCAGTCTCGGACGCGCATCCTACGAGCAGTACTTC. It encodes CASSLGRASYEQYF. The variable domain in full, completed from reference TRBV28 and TRBJ2-7, reads DVKVTQSSRYLVKRTGEKVFLECVQDMDHENMFWYRQDPGLGLRLIYFSYDVKMKEKGDIPEGYSVSREKKERFSLILESASTNQTSMYLCASSLGRASYEQYFGPGTRLTVT.

The chain employs TRBV20-1 and TRBJ2-6, with D unresolved. Germline lookup yields CDR1 DFQATT and CDR2 SNEGSKA (reference sequence). Between the trimmed V and J ends, which lost 4 bases and 3 bases, there was a span of 10 bases. This CDR3 comprises 14 residues. The CDR3 region has the DNA TGCAGTGCTATGGTGGGGTTTGGGGCCAACGTCCTGACTTTC. As protein: CSAMVGFGANVLTF.

CDR3 bases: TGTGCCAGCTCACCACCTGGGGAAAGCGAGCAGTACTTC. This sequence encodes CASSPPGESEQYF. The chain employs TRBV18 and TRBJ2-7; no definite D call. The germline V gene encodes CDR1 KGHSH and CDR2 LQKENI. V was pared by 0 bases and J by 6 bases, with 9 bases between. CDR3 size: 13 residues.

This chain links TRBV12-3 or TRBV12-4 with TRBJ1-1; 8 bases match TRBD1. This CDR3 comprises 15 residues. The junction had 3 bases not matched to a gene; V was cut back by 3 bases and J by 0 bases. As DNA, the CDR3 is TGTGCCAGCAGTTTTGGACAGGGCATGAACACTGAAGCTTTCTTT. Protein sequence: CASSFGQGMNTEAFF.

The V call is TRBV20-1, the J call TRBJ2-7, with 10 bases lining up with TRBD2. Trimming removed 0 bases from V and 7 bases from J; junction bases left unmatched: 12. The CDR3 runs to 16 residues. Germline V gene sequence: CDR1 DFQATT, CDR2 SNEGSKA (reference sequence). CDR3 loop: CSARDASSGRFREQYF. The DNA of the CDR3 is TGCAGTGCTAGAGATGCATCTAGCGGGAGATTTCGGGAGCAGTACTTC.

This clonotype was seen only a few times. The genes are TRBV12-3 or TRBV12-4 and TRBJ2-5; no reliable D call. V shed 0 bases and J shed 4 bases, with 3 bases lying between them. CDR3 length: 12 amino acids. This chain's CDR3 is CASSLAPETQYF. The DNA for the CDR3 is TGTGCCAGCAGTTTAGCGCCAGAGACCCAGTACTTC.

The CDR3 protein is CASTVPTGSQETQYF. The CDR3 DNA reads TGTGCCAGCACCGTGCCCACAGGGTCCCAAGAGACCCAGTACTTC. This sequence joins TRBV25-1 and TRBJ2-5; TRBD1 is a possible D gene (6 bases). Germline V gives CDR1 MGHDK, CDR2 SYGVNS. The length of the CDR3 is 15 residues. V lost 7 bases and J 1 base, leaving 16 bases between the germline ends.

The chain carries TRBV5-6 and TRBJ2-1; 7 bases agree with TRBD1. J was trimmed by 8 bases and V by 6 bases; bases with no gene match: 11. The CDR3 has 14 residues. The germline V gene encodes CDR1 SGHDT and CDR2 YYEEEE. CDR3 in DNA: TGTGCCAGCACCTCAGGGGGTTCGGTCTATGAGCAGTTCTTC. Its protein is CASTSGGSVYEQFF.

The chain links TRBV6-1 to TRBJ2-2, with 10 bases aligning to TRBD1. J was trimmed by 2 bases and V by 7 bases; bases with no gene match: 7. Germline CDR1 MNHNS, CDR2 SASEGT. The CDR3 length is 16 residues. The CDR3 here is CASTMTGGENTGELFF. CDR3 sequence (DNA): TGTGCCAGCACGATGACAGGGGGCGAAAACACCGGGGAGCTGTTTTTT.

The V gene is TRBV7-2, the J gene TRBJ1-2, with D unclear. There are 13 residues in the CDR3. Germline loops: CDR1 SGHTA, CDR2 FQGNSA. The V end was cut by 2 bases, the J end by 4 bases, with 8 bases between. In nucleotides, the CDR3 is TGTGCCAGCAGCTTACTGCGGTTCTATGGCTACACCTTC. Amino acid sequence: CASSLLRFYGYTF.